The entry that follows covers one T cell receptor beta chain sequence. Its target is not known. PCR primers comprised 60 Vbeta and 13 Jbeta primers. Sequencing was performed with immunoSEQ multiplex PCR; in TCRdb, only in-frame clones are kept and a portion is missing. The table lists fewer than 250,000 clones, 80% to 90% of them singletons, with 2.5% to 3% in the top ten. This entry is derived from a study of cytomegalovirus exposure and HLA in healthy donors. Points from the study as a whole: Further analysis, carried out later, found HLA-associated TCR beta chains more clonally expanded than equally common other chains.

The germline gives CDR1 SGHTA, CDR2 FQGNSA. The CDR3 contains 15 residues. The V end was cut by 0 bases, the J end by 2 bases, with 9 bases between. The specimen was PBMCs. The receptor comes from a man under 40 in good health and CMV-seronegative. The chain links TRBV7-2 to TRBJ2-3; a weak D match, TRBD2 (6 bases). The CDR3 region has the DNA TGTGCCAGCAGCTTAGCGGGGGGACCCACAGATACGCAGTATTTT. This gives the protein CASSLAGGPTDTQYF.